A single sample is the source of the 7 T cell receptor beta chains below, sequenced in a study of blood T cell repertoires in COVID-19. Method: immunoSEQ multiplex PCR; TCRdb's copy keeps in-frame clones and lacks some. Counted here are 240,000 or so clones, 70% to 85% occurring once; the ten biggest clones make up over 8%. The material sequenced was peripheral blood. The source of these receptors is a woman of 80 years or more with acute or convalescent COVID-19.

The rearrangement links TRBV25-1 to TRBJ1-4; 7 nucleotides agree with TRBD1. This CDR3 spans 16 amino acids. Germline V CDR1 and CDR2: MGHDK, SYGVNS. Unmatched junction bases numbered 7, after V lost 3 bases and J lost 3 bases. Written as DNA, the CDR3 is TGTGCCAGCAGTGACTCCGGGACAGCCCCTAATGAAAAACTGTTTTTT. Translated, it gives CASSDSGTAPNEKLFF.

The chain carries TRBV2 and TRBJ1-5, with 7 bases fitting TRBD1. The CDR3 consists of 15 residues. The V gene's germline CDR1 is SNHLY and CDR2 FYNNEI. The trim removed 3 bases at V and 2 bases at J, leaving 4 bases unmatched. The CDR3 is CASSEEGAGNQPQHF. DNA for the CDR3: TGTGCCAGCAGTGAGGAGGGGGCAGGCAATCAGCCCCAGCATTTT.

This chain connects TRBV6-6 to TRBJ1-1, with a tentative D call TRBD1 (5 bases). V was cut by 6 bases and J by 10 bases, with 15 bases left in between. This CDR3 has 12 amino acids. Germline V gives CDR1 MNHNY, CDR2 SVGAGI (reference sequence). The CDR3: CASSLGGGGAFF. The CDR3 region has the DNA TGTGCCAGCAGCCTAGGCGGGGGGGGAGCTTTCTTT.

This chain joins TRBV29-1 and TRBJ2-1; 11 nucleotides line up with TRBD1. The CDR3 runs to 14 residues. The V segment lost 4 bases and the J segment 6 bases; nucleotides outside the gene matches: 5. Germline CDR1 and CDR2: SQVTM and ANQGSEA. The CDR3 DNA sequence: TGCAGCGTTGCACCCGGGACAGGGGGCAATGAGCAGTTCTTC. It codes for CSVAPGTGGNEQFF.

The V and J genes are TRBV18 and TRBJ1-6; D is possibly TRBD1 (5 bases). The CDR3 loop spans 19 amino acids. Per the germline V gene, CDR1 is KGHSH and CDR2 is LQKENI. The V end lost 6 bases, the J end lost 0 bases, and 21 bases lay between the germline ends. The CDR3 DNA is TGTGCCAGCTCCGAAGAGGCCAGGGCTGGTAGCTCCTATAATTCACCCCTCCACTTT. Translated: CASSEEARAGSSYNSPLHF.

This clone was counted once. The chain links TRBV5-6 to TRBJ2-5; D gene ambiguous. CDR3 length equals 13 residues. Trimming removed 4 bases from V and 1 base from J, with 8 bases in between. Per the germline V gene, CDR1 is SGHDT and CDR2 is YYEEEE. CDR3 coding DNA: TGTGCCAGCAGCCCCGGTCGCCAAGAGACCCAGTACTTC. It translates to CASSPGRQETQYF.

The genes are TRBV20-1 and TRBJ1-1; TRBD1 might be the D (5 bases). The CDR3 is 11 residues long. V shed 6 bases and J shed 7 bases, with 12 bases lying between them. Germline values: CDR1 DFQATT, CDR2 SNEGSKA (reference sequence). The CDR3 reads CSAAGVGEAFF. The CDR3 DNA reads TGCAGTGCCGCGGGGGTCGGTGAAGCTTTCTTT.